A selection of T cell receptor beta chains follows, all from one sample in a study of cytotoxic CD8 clonotypes in ibrutinib-treated CLL. Some clones are missing from TCRdb's copy, which holds only in-frame ones; the method was immunoSEQ multiplex PCR. The sample includes fewer than 150,000 clones, roughly 80% of them seen just once. The sequenced sample was PBMCs, obtained after 24 months of ibrutinib treatment. All receptors derive from a human donor with chronic lymphocytic leukemia. Both conserved end residues are part of each CDR3. A D gene is named only where the DNA matches it firmly. Size values are once, few and many counts, or a class for expanded clones, and some rows have none.

cdr3_length,j_call,v_call,clone_size,d_call,cdr3_aa,cdr3_nt
15,TRBJ2-1,TRBV19,NA,TRBD2,CASSMSSGGTNEQFF,TGTGCCAGTAGTATGAGTAGCGGGGGAACAAATGAGCAGTTCTTC
13,TRBJ2-6,TRBV7-3,NA,NA,CASSRGWANVLTF,TGTGCCAGCAGCCGGGGCTGGGCCAACGTCCTGACTTTC
15,TRBJ1-1,TRBV5-5,once,NA,CASSPLEAVNTEAFF,TGTGCCAGCAGTCCCTTGGAAGCGGTAAACACTGAAGCTTTCTTT
15,TRBJ2-7,TRBV7-9,NA,TRBD1,CASSFLGTGGIGQYF,TGTGCCAGCAGCTTCCTCGGGACAGGGGGGATTGGGCAGTACTTC
17,TRBJ1-3,TRBV7-6,few,TRBD1,CASSSIRTGGSGNTIYF,TGTGCCAGCAGCTCAATACGGACAGGGGGTTCTGGAAACACCATATATTTT
15,TRBJ1-5,TRBV6-5,NA,NA,CASSRVGGSNQPQHF,TGTGCCAGCAGCCGAGTGGGCGGTAGCAATCAGCCCCAGCATTTT
15,TRBJ2-3,TRBV5-1,once,NA,CASRLLRGSTDTQYF,TGCGCCAGCAGATTGTTGAGGGGATCTACAGATACGCAGTATTTT
15,TRBJ2-7,TRBV19,NA,TRBD1,CASRETGFGSYEQYF,TGTGCCAGTAGAGAGACAGGGTTCGGCTCCTACGAGCAGTACTTC
13,TRBJ2-5,TRBV4-3,few,NA,CASSQDVSETQYF,TGCGCCAGCAGCCAAGATGTGTCAGAGACCCAGTACTTC
15,TRBJ1-1,TRBV9,once,NA,CASSVVDRGWTEAFF,TGTGCCAGCAGCGTAGTTGATAGGGGATGGACTGAAGCTTTCTTT
13,TRBJ2-7,TRBV6-5,once,NA,CASVAGFGYEQYF,TGTGCCAGCGTGGCAGGGTTTGGCTACGAGCAGTACTTC
14,TRBJ2-1,TRBV19,NA,NA,CASSIVGTRNEQFF,TGTGCCAGTAGTATAGTAGGGACTCGGAATGAGCAGTTCTTC
13,TRBJ2-2,TRBV10-3,NA,NA,CAIFQTNTGELFF,TGTGCCATCTTCCAGACGAACACCGGGGAGCTGTTTTTT
12,TRBJ2-5,TRBV10-3,NA,NA,CAIGGNQETQYF,TGTGCCATCGGTGGCAACCAAGAGACCCAGTACTTC
16,TRBJ1-4,TRBV6-6,NA,NA,CASSYSGPATNEKLFF,TGTGCCAGCAGTTATTCAGGGCCTGCAACTAATGAAAAACTGTTTTTT
14,TRBJ2-2,TRBV19,NA,NA,CASRDSGEAGELFF,TGTGCCAGTAGAGATTCAGGGGAGGCCGGGGAGCTGTTTTTT
17,TRBJ2-5,TRBV4-3,NA,TRBD2,CASSPKAGGPLVETQYF,TGCGCCAGCAGCCCCAAAGCGGGGGGGCCTCTTGTAGAGACCCAGTACTTC
15,TRBJ2-2,TRBV19,once,TRBD2,CASSISSGGTGELFF,TGTGCCAGTAGTATCTCTAGCGGGGGCACCGGGGAGCTGTTTTTT
14,TRBJ2-3,TRBV19,NA,NA,CASTPWGFGDTQYF,TGTGCCAGTACCCCCTGGGGCTTTGGAGATACGCAGTATTTT
14,TRBJ1-1,TRBV5-5,NA,TRBD1,CASSRQGVYTEAFF,TGTGCCAGCAGCCGACAGGGGGTGTACACTGAAGCTTTCTTT
12,TRBJ2-7,TRBV27,NA,NA,CASSLRGYEQYF,TGTGCCAGCAGTTTACGGGGCTACGAGCAGTACTTC
13,TRBJ2-2,TRBV9,NA,NA,CASSVDGIGELFF,TGTGCCAGCAGCGTAGATGGCATCGGGGAGCTGTTTTTT
12,TRBJ2-3,TRBV7-9,NA,NA,CASSWTADTQYF,TGTGCCAGCAGCTGGACCGCAGATACGCAGTATTTT
13,TRBJ2-7,TRBV15,NA,TRBD1,CATRRTGDSEQYF,TGTGCCACCCGGAGGACAGGGGATTCCGAGCAGTACTTC
13,TRBJ1-2,TRBV7-2,NA,TRBD1,CASSWGQGGGYTF,TGTGCCAGCAGCTGGGGACAGGGAGGAGGCTACACCTTC
16,TRBJ2-7,TRBV28,NA,TRBD1,CASSTQGAEGQGEQYF,TGTGCCAGCAGTACTCAGGGGGCGGAAGGGCAAGGCGAGCAGTACTTC
15,TRBJ1-2,TRBV18,NA,NA,CASSQTELSNYGYTF,TGTGCCAGCTCACAGACAGAATTGAGTAACTATGGCTACACCTTC
12,TRBJ2-7,TRBV7-2,NA,NA,CASSPPDYEQYF,TGTGCCAGCAGCCCCCCCGACTACGAGCAGTACTTC
15,TRBJ1-1,TRBV5-4,NA,NA,CASSLGIQGSTEAFF,TGTGCCAGCAGCTTGGGTATACAGGGTTCCACTGAAGCTTTCTTT
15,TRBJ1-5,TRBV28,many,TRBD1,CASRDGTDSNQPQHF,TGTGCCAGCAGAGATGGGACAGATAGCAATCAGCCCCAGCATTTT
12,TRBJ2-3,TRBV7-3,NA,NA,CASSLSLGTQYF,TGTGCCAGCAGCTTATCCTTGGGGACGCAGTATTTT
16,TRBJ2-3,TRBV23-1,NA,NA,CASSQLRTRTRDTQYF,TGCGCCAGCAGTCAATTGCGGACACGGACCCGAGATACGCAGTATTTT
14,TRBJ2-7,TRBV2,NA,NA,CASSPNWGAYEQYF,TGTGCCAGCAGTCCCAATTGGGGGGCTTACGAGCAGTACTTC
15,TRBJ2-2,TRBV9,NA,TRBD2,CASRGGGVNTGELFF,TGTGCCAGCAGGGGCGGGGGAGTGAACACCGGGGAGCTGTTTTTT
13,TRBJ2-7,TRBV5-4,NA,NA,CASSLESSYEQYF,TGTGCCAGCAGCTTAGAAAGCTCCTACGAGCAGTACTTC
14,TRBJ2-7,TRBV5-6,NA,NA,CASSLGSPSYEQYF,TGTGCCAGCAGCTTGGGATCCCCTTCCTACGAGCAGTACTTC
14,TRBJ1-3,TRBV9,NA,NA,CASSVSPLGNTIYF,TGTGCCAGCAGCGTTTCCCCCCTGGGAAACACCATATATTTT
14,TRBJ1-2,TRBV18,NA,NA,CASSPPRALGGYTF,TGTGCCAGCTCACCACCGAGGGCCCTTGGAGGCTACACCTTC
13,TRBJ2-2,TRBV11-2,NA,NA,CASSLGRTGELFF,TGTGCCAGCAGCTTAGGTAGAACCGGGGAGCTGTTTTTT
14,TRBJ1-6,TRBV6-1,once,NA,CASSESGGNSPLHF,TGTGCCAGCAGTGAATCGGGGGGAAATTCACCCCTCCACTTT
14,TRBJ2-2,TRBV6-5,NA,NA,CASRAGQNTGELFF,TGTGCCAGCAGGGCGGGACAGAACACCGGGGAGCTGTTTTTT
14,TRBJ1-5,TRBV6-6,NA,NA,CASSYIAGHQPQHF,TGTGCCAGCAGTTACATCGCTGGTCATCAGCCCCAGCATTTT
15,TRBJ1-1,TRBV7-2,NA,TRBD1,CASSRTGGGNTEAFF,TGTGCCAGCAGCCGGACAGGGGGCGGCAACACTGAAGCTTTCTTT
15,TRBJ2-7,TRBV7-2,NA,TRBD1,CASSLVYRGRYEQYF,TGTGCCAGCAGCTTAGTGTACAGGGGGCGCTACGAGCAGTACTTC
12,TRBJ1-2,TRBV7-3,NA,NA,CASSSATGDYTF,TGTGCCAGCAGCTCCGCGACAGGCGACTACACCTTC
18,TRBJ2-2,TRBV7-7,NA,TRBD2,CASSPLRAGGFDTGELFF,TGTGCCAGCAGCCCCCTGAGAGCGGGGGGTTTCGACACCGGGGAGCTGTTTTTT